This T cell receptor beta chain emerged from a study of blood T cell repertoires in COVID-19 (dated by TCRdb to 2018 to 2020). About the full investigation: Collaborator samples came from the United States, Italy and Spain and covered acute and convalescent phases of COVID-19. Where available, HLA class I and class II types were obtained from metadata supplied by the sample provider rather than from assay-based typing. The repertoires were made available in a free public database intended to serve as a resource for research on the immune response to SARS-CoV-2. The material from the prospective study consisted of cDNA or gDNA derived from T cells, B-cell-depleted T cells, or PBMCs. Subjects who had been exposed to COVID-19, were actively infected with it, or had recovered from it provided the deeply sampled blood TCRbeta repertoires that made up the dataset. Samples came from the ongoing ImmuneRACE study (first 160 participants) plus 1,254 subjects from 6 global collaborators. A de-identified subject ID, COVID-19 status, age in years and sex were almost always included in the sample metadata.

Results and caveats for the whole study, not just this receptor: Clinical and demographic metadata were provided uncurated, with the amount varying by source and participant.

From the germline V gene, CDR1 is SGHAT and CDR2 is FQNNGV. The CDR3 sequence holds 14 residues, the cysteine and phenylalanine included. The DNA shown is the 42-base CDR3, in frame from base 1. V was cut back by 0 bases and J by 6 bases, leaving a gap of 8 bases between them. As to this clone: The target of this receptor is not known. The sample holds no much larger clone one base away, and base qualities are not on file.

The immunoSEQ Assay, a bias-controlled multiplex PCR, was used to amplify TCRbeta CDR3 regions from genomic DNA. In the original analysis: Within the assay, amplification of reference gene primers was used to estimate how many nucleated cells each sample contained. Sequence reads were collapsed and filtered to measure the absolute abundance of every unique TCRbeta CDR3 rearrangement. For each sample, productive Simpson clonality was calculated as the square root of Simpson's diversity index over productive rearrangements. TCRdb stores this immuneACCESS table with in-frame sequences only. Part of the clones is absent; in the studies checked, under half of the shortfall reflects unresolved V genes, and no reason is known for the rest. The V and J calls and clone size are taken from that table; D and trimming were inferred from the DNA. Here the sample has a few hundred thousand clones; around 82% occur a single time. The ten largest clonotypes hold 8% to 9.5% of the sample.

Whole blood was collected in K2EDTA tubes by collaborating institutions according to the institutions' own protocols. For TCRbeta analysis, collaborators shipped samples as frozen whole blood, isolated PBMCs, or DNA extracted from either of those sample types. The TCR comes from a human donor in a cohort sampled during active COVID-19. The sequencing sample was made of peripheral blood. The rearranged chain carries TRBV11-2 and TRBJ2-2, with the D gene too uncertain to name. The CDR3 is CASSLEAEAGELFF. The DNA reads as follows: TGTGCCAGCAGCTTAGAGGCAGAAGCCGGGGAGCTGTTTTTT.